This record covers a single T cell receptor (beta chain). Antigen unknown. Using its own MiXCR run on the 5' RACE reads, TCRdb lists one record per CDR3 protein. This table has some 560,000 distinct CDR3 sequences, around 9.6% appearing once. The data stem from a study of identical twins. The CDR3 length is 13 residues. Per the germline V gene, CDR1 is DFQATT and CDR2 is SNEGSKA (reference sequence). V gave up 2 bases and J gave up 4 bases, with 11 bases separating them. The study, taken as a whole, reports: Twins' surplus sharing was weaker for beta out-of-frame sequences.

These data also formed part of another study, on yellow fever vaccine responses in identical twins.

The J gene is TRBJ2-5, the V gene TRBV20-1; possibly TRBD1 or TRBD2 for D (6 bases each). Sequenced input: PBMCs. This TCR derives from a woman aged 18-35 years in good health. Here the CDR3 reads CSARRGAIETQYF. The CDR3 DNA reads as TGCAGTGCTAGAAGGGGGGCCATAGAGACCCAGTACTTC.